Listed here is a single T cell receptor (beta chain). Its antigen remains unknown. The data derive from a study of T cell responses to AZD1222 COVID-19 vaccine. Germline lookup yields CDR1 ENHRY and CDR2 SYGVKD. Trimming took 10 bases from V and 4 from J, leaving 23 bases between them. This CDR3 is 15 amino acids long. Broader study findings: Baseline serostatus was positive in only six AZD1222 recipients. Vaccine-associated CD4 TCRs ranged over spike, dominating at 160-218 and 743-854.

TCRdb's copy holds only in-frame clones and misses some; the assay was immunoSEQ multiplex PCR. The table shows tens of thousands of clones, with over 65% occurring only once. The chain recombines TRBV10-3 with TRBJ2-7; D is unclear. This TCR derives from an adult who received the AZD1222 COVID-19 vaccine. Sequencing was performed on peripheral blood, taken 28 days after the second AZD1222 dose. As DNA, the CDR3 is TGTGCCAGCCGTGGCAGTCGGCGGATAAATTACGAGCAGTACTTC. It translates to CASRGSRRINYEQYF.